The 31 T cell receptor beta chains reported below all come from one sample, sequenced in a study of blood T cell repertoires in COVID-19. Sequencing used immunoSEQ multiplex PCR; TCRdb keeps in-frame clones, though not all of them. This table has tens of thousands of clones, roughly 70% appearing once. The specimen was peripheral blood. The receptors here all came from a man in his sixties with acute or convalescent COVID-19.

J is TRBJ2-7 and V is TRBV27; unclear D gene. CDR3 size: 14 residues. Germline lookup yields CDR1 MNHEY and CDR2 SMNVEV (reference sequence). V was cut by 0 bases and J by 1 base, with 7 bases left in between. The CDR3 bases are TGTGCCAGCAGTTTATCTCCAGGTTCCTACGAGCAGTACGTC. Protein sequence: CASSLSPGSYEQYV.

Remarks on this clone: A junction end diverges from the germline sequence, so it may reflect a read error. The CDR3 region has the DNA TGTGCCAGCTCATCTCAATTCTCCCCGGACTCCCACAATGAGCAGTTCTTC. This codes for CASSSQFSPDSHNEQFF. The genes are TRBV18 and TRBJ2-1; D may be TRBD2 (5 bases). The V gene's germline CDR1 is KGHSH and CDR2 LQKENI. The CDR3 totals 17 residues.

This sequence joins TRBV10-1 and TRBJ2-3; perhaps TRBD1 as D (6 bases). The CDR3 is 14 amino acids. Germline values: CDR1 WNHNN, CDR2 SYGVQD (reference sequence). The ends were cut back, 0 bases at V and 6 bases at J, with 10 bases in the middle. As DNA, the CDR3 is TGCGCCAGCAGTGAGTCTCTCAGGGGCGATACGCAGTATTTT. Amino acid sequence: CASSESLRGDTQYF.

V and J are TRBV19 and TRBJ2-1; TRBD2 matches at 12 bases. The germline CDR1 and CDR2 sequences are LNHDA and SQIVND (reference sequence). V lost 5 bases and J lost 2; bases outside the gene matches: 10. The CDR3 totals 18 residues. The CDR3 DNA reads as TGTGCCAGTAGTCCCACTAGCGGGAGGATACGCACCTACAATGAGCAGTTCTTC. This sequence encodes CASSPTSGRIRTYNEQFF.

This sequence joins TRBV5-1 and TRBJ1-1; unclear D gene. The V gene's germline CDR1 is SGHRS and CDR2 YFSETQ. This CDR3 region has 14 residues. V was trimmed by 3 bases and J by 1 base, leaving 10 bases between them. CDR3 nucleotide sequence: TGCGCCAGCAGCTCGGGATGGACGAACACTGAAGCTTTCTTT. It specifies CASSSGWTNTEAFF.

This sequence joins TRBV15 and TRBJ1-4, with D unresolved. The CDR3 is made up of 14 amino acids. CDR1 and CDR2 (germline): LNHNV, YYDKDF (reference sequence). Trimming removed 1 base at V and 7 bases at J, with 10 bases between. The chain's CDR3 is CATSRGVSGEKLFF. CDR3 coding DNA: TGTGCCACCAGCAGAGGGGTGAGCGGTGAAAAACTGTTTTTT.

CDR3 sequence reads: CASSLLGLASDTQYF. For the CDR3, the DNA is TGTGCCAGCAGCTTGTTGGGACTAGCGTCAGATACGCAGTATTTT. The V gene is TRBV5-6, the J gene TRBJ2-3, with 10 positions matching TRBD2. Germline V gene sequence: CDR1 SGHDT, CDR2 YYEEEE. There are 15 residues in the CDR3. V was pared by 1 base and J by 4 bases, with 3 bases of the junction left unmatched.

The V call is TRBV3-1 (or the pseudogene TRBV3-2), the J call TRBJ1-4; D call uncertain. This CDR3 contains 17 residues. V was cut by 1 base and J by 0 bases, with 12 bases left in between. Germline assignment: CDR1 LGHDT and CDR2 YNNKEL (reference sequence). In DNA, the CDR3 is TGTGCCAGCAGCCAAGTTCTCGGGAAGGCAACTAATGAAAAACTGTTTTTT. Translated, it gives CASSQVLGKATNEKLFF.

A few counts support this clone. J is TRBJ2-3 and V is TRBV7-3; 9 bases agree with TRBD2. CDR1 and CDR2 from the germline V gene are SGHTA and FQGTGA. CDR3 size: 19 residues. Unmatched junction bases numbered 15, after V lost 1 base and J lost 4 bases. The CDR3 region is CASSLIPGVAGDPSDTQYF. The DNA of the CDR3 is TGTGCCAGCAGCTTAATCCCCGGGGTAGCGGGAGACCCCTCAGATACGCAGTATTTT.

The chain employs TRBV19 and TRBJ2-2; 16 bases line up with TRBD2. CDR1 and CDR2 (germline): LNHDA, SQIVND (reference sequence). With 7 bases clipped from V and 5 bases from J, the junction kept 16 bases outside the gene matches. The CDR3 has 20 residues. The DNA for the CDR3 is TGTGCCAGTACCAACCGCCCTGGGACTAGCGGGAGGGCGTATACCGGGGAGCTGTTTTTT. Amino acids: CASTNRPGTSGRAYTGELFF.

There are a few counts of this clone. This chain connects TRBV7-9 to TRBJ1-2; D possibly corresponds to TRBD1 (6 bases). Germline lookup yields CDR1 SEHNR and CDR2 FQNEAQ (reference sequence). The CDR3 has 13 residues. V dropped 5 bases and J dropped 5 bases, with 12 bases sitting between them. This CDR3 reads CASSPLRGYGYTF. CDR3 nucleotide sequence: TGTGCCAGCAGCCCATTAAGGGGGTATGGCTACACCTTC. Full variable domain (outside the CDR3, taken from reference TRBV7-9 and TRBJ1-2): DTGVSQNPRHKITKRGQNVTFRCDPISEHNRLYWYRQTLGQGPEFLTYFQNEAQLEKSRLLSDRFSAERPKGSFSTLEIQRTEQGDSAMYLCASSPLRGYGYTFGSGTRLTVV.

The genes are TRBV10-3 and TRBJ1-2; D might be TRBD1 (6 bases). V was shortened by 0 bases and J by 6 bases, with 11 bases between the two germline ends. The CDR3 sequence is 14 residues long. Germline CDR1 is ENHRY and CDR2 is SYGVKD. CDR3 sequence reads: CAISESRGANGYTF. In nucleotides, the CDR3 is TGTGCCATCAGTGAGTCGCGGGGGGCCAATGGCTACACCTTC.

A few counts support this clone. The chain couples TRBV3-1 (or the pseudogene TRBV3-2) to TRBJ2-7, with D possibly matching TRBD1 (6 bases). The V and J ends lost 4 bases and 5 bases respectively, with 12 bases between them. The CDR3 is 13 residues long. Germline CDR1 and CDR2: LGHDT and YNNKEL (reference sequence). CDR3 sequence (DNA): TGTGCCAGCAGCCCAGGCGAGGGGGACGAGCAGTACGTC. Translated: CASSPGEGDEQYV.

The table lists this clone with a few counts. The chain uses TRBV5-1 and TRBJ1-1; D not certain. V dropped 7 bases and J dropped 1 base, with 11 bases sitting between them. The germline V gene encodes CDR1 SGHRS and CDR2 YFSETQ. This CDR3 has 13 residues. CDR3 residues: CASRYDKNTEAFF. The CDR3 DNA reads TGCGCCAGCCGCTACGACAAGAACACTGAAGCTTTCTTT.

V usage is TRBV11-2 and J usage is TRBJ2-1; no clear D gene. The germline V gene encodes CDR1 SGHAT and CDR2 FQNNGV. The CDR3 is 12 residues long. Trimming shortened V by 4 bases and J by 10 bases, and 11 bases separated the two germline ends. Here the CDR3 reads CASSSVAGEQFF. DNA for the CDR3: TGTGCCAGCAGCTCAGTGGCAGGCGAGCAGTTCTTC.

The chain recombines TRBV18 with TRBJ2-1; TRBD2 agrees at 11 bases. In germline, CDR1 is KGHSH, CDR2 LQKENI. Trimming took 4 bases from V and 9 from J; bases not matched to a gene: 17. The CDR3 is 18 amino acids. The CDR3: CASSRDGTSGRESGEQFF. DNA of the CDR3: TGTGCCAGCTCACGCGACGGGACTAGCGGACGGGAGTCAGGTGAGCAGTTCTTC.

The chain carries TRBV3-1 (or the pseudogene TRBV3-2) and TRBJ2-3; 8 bases align to TRBD2. CDR3 length equals 17 residues. The V gene end was trimmed by 0 bases and the J gene end by 0 bases; junction bases not matched to a gene: 5. CDR1 LGHDT and CDR2 YNNKEL come from the germline V gene (reference sequence). CDR3 sequence: CASSQDRTSGSTDTQYF. The CDR3, as DNA: TGTGCCAGCAGCCAAGATCGCACTAGCGGTAGCACAGATACGCAGTATTTT.

V gene TRBV28 combines with J gene TRBJ2-3, with 9 nucleotides matching TRBD2. This CDR3 comprises 17 residues. Germline V gene data show CDR1 as MDHEN and CDR2 as SYDVKM. The V gene end was trimmed by 4 bases and the J gene end by 2 bases; junction bases not matched to a gene: 10. The CDR3 nucleotides are TGTGCCAGCAGTTCCCTTAGGACTAGCGAATACACAGATACGCAGTATTTT. Translating gives CASSSLRTSEYTDTQYF. The full variable domain, rest sourced from reference TRBV28 and TRBJ2-3, is DVKVTQSSRYLVKRTGEKVFLECVQDMDHENMFWYRQDPGLGLRLIYFSYDVKMKEKGDIPEGYSVSREKKERFSLILESASTNQTSMYLCASSSLRTSEYTDTQYFGPGTRLTVL.

A single count supports this clone. The gene calls are TRBV19 and TRBJ1-6; D is uncertain. V lost 4 bases and J lost 0, with 7 bases in between. This CDR3 has 15 amino acids. Germline V gene sequence: CDR1 LNHDA, CDR2 SQIVND (reference sequence). The CDR3 bases are TGTGCCAGTAGTACAGTAAGCTCCTATAATTCACCCCTCCACTTT. The encoded protein is CASSTVSSYNSPLHF.

The chain joins TRBV30 to TRBJ2-3; TRBD1 aligns across 9 bases. Per germline, CDR1 GTSNPN and CDR2 SVGIG (reference sequence). V lost 6 bases to trimming and J lost 4 bases; unmatched junction nucleotides: 11. The CDR3 sequence is 15 residues long. The CDR3 spells CACSSGTGRADTQYF. The CDR3 DNA reads TGTGCCTGCTCATCCGGGACAGGGAGGGCAGATACGCAGTATTTT.

On this clone itself: Germline is not matched at one junction end, which may reflect a read error. The chain uses TRBV2 and TRBJ2-7; TRBD2 aligns across 10 bases. The CDR3 length is 13 residues. Germline loops: CDR1 SNHLY, CDR2 FYNNEI. CDR3 sequence: CASSEGKRTSGVF. CDR3 nucleotide sequence: TGTGCCAGCAGTGAGGGAAAGAGGACTAGCGGCGTATTC.

The genes are TRBV24-1 and TRBJ2-3; 8 nucleotides match TRBD2. The CDR3 spans 15 residues. Unmatched junction bases numbered 11, after V lost 3 bases and J lost 10 bases. In germline, CDR1 is KGHDR, CDR2 SFDVKD. CDR3 region: CATSDPGLASVAQYF. In DNA, the CDR3 is TGTGCCACCAGTGATCCTGGACTAGCCTCCGTTGCGCAGTATTTT.

This clone appeared once. The chain couples TRBV7-9 to TRBJ1-1; 7 positions match TRBD1. Germline V gives CDR1 SEHNR, CDR2 FQNEAQ (reference sequence). V gave up 1 base and J gave up 11 bases; unmatched junction bases: 4. The CDR3 loop spans 12 amino acids. CDR3 bases: TGTGCCAGCAGCTTAGAAAGGGGGCAGGCTTTCTTT. This encodes CASSLERGQAFF.

This chain links TRBV28 with TRBJ2-4; 12 positions match TRBD1. This CDR3 contains 17 residues. Unmatched junction bases numbered 7, after V lost 4 bases and J lost 3 bases. Germline CDR1 is MDHEN and CDR2 is SYDVKM. The CDR3 sequence is CASSSTGQGAIKNIQYF. CDR3 sequence (DNA): TGTGCCAGCAGTTCCACGGGACAGGGGGCCATCAAAAACATTCAGTACTTC.

The chain combines TRBV7-3 with TRBJ2-1, with D tentatively TRBD2 (7 bases). The germline V gene encodes CDR1 SGHTA and CDR2 FQGTGA. The CDR3 is 15 residues long. Trimming took 1 base from V and 8 from J, leaving 15 bases between them. The CDR3 reads CASSLSIGGGDEQFF. CDR3 DNA: TGTGCCAGCAGCTTAAGTATAGGGGGAGGGGATGAGCAGTTCTTC.

This clone appeared a few times. This CDR3 is CASSETSGNPTGQFF. The CDR3 DNA follows: TGTGCCAGCAGCGAGACTAGCGGGAATCCTACAGGGCAGTTCTTC. J is TRBJ2-1 and V is TRBV9; 11 positions match TRBD2. With 3 bases clipped from V and 12 bases from J, the junction kept 11 bases outside the gene matches. The germline V gene has CDR1 SGDLS and CDR2 YYNGEE. CDR3 length: 15 residues.

The chain recombines TRBV7-9 with TRBJ2-1, with D possibly being TRBD2 (5 bases). The CDR3 runs 15 residues. V lost 2 bases and J lost 16, with 24 bases in between. Germline loops: CDR1 SEHNR, CDR2 FQNEAQ (reference sequence). CDR3 sequence: CASSLMSGGWESTFF. Written as DNA, the CDR3 is TGTGCCAGCAGCTTAATGAGCGGAGGTTGGGAGTCGACATTCTTC. The complete variable domain, with remaining parts taken from reference TRBV7-9 and TRBJ2-1, reads DTGVSQNPRHKITKRGQNVTFRCDPISEHNRLYWYRQTLGQGPEFLTYFQNEAQLEKSRLLSDRFSAERPKGSFSTLEIQRTEQGDSAMYLCASSLMSGGWESTFFGPGTRLTVL.

J is TRBJ2-1 and V is TRBV28; 9 bases are shared with TRBD2. CDR1 is MDHEN and CDR2 is SYDVKM in the germline V gene. Trimming removed 6 bases from V and 2 bases from J; junction bases left unmatched: 5. The CDR3 is 15 residues long. CDR3 amino acids: CASSQAGGTYNEQFF. The CDR3 nucleotides are TGTGCCAGCAGCCAAGCGGGAGGTACCTACAATGAGCAGTTCTTC.

This clone turned up a few times. The chain carries TRBV4-2 and TRBJ2-1; 10 nucleotides agree with TRBD2. Germline V gives CDR1 LGHNA, CDR2 YNFKEQ. V was pared by 3 bases and J by 7 bases, with 3 bases of the junction left unmatched. The CDR3 has 14 amino acids. DNA of the CDR3: TGTGCCAGCAGCCATAGCGGGGGGCAGAATGAGCAGTTCTTC. Translated: CASSHSGGQNEQFF.

V is TRBV30 and J is TRBJ2-5; 10 bases align to TRBD1. Germline CDR1 reads GTSNPN; CDR2 reads SVGIG (reference sequence). V was clipped by 1 base and J by 4 bases; unmatched bases: 9. This CDR3 contains 16 residues. CDR3 region: CAWSATGQGRGETQYF. CDR3 nucleotide sequence: TGTGCCTGGAGTGCCACGGGACAGGGGAGGGGAGAGACCCAGTACTTC.

The CDR3 coding sequence is TGTGCCAGCAGCACACCGGGACAGGGGATAAGGGCTAATGAAAAACTGTTTTTT. It codes for CASSTPGQGIRANEKLFF. The chain has TRBV21-1 and TRBJ1-4; the D call in the table, TRBD1, was not verified against the DNA. TRBV21-1 is labeled a pseudogene. The CDR3 runs to 18 residues.